The T cell receptor (beta chain) described here comes from a study of cytomegalovirus exposure and HLA in healthy donors. Across the study: Unique TCRs from HLA-typed donors, 65 million to 85 million of them, were held in an early data release.

Study findings and constraints: Both high specificity and high sensitivity reportedly marked the classifier's diagnosis of cytomegalovirus status.

Regarding this clone: Its antigen remains unidentified.

60 Vbeta and 13 Jbeta primers were used in PCR. The table came from immunoSEQ multiplex PCR; TCRdb's copy has only in-frame clones and leaves some out. This table holds around 110,000 clones, more than 75% found once. Per the germline V gene, CDR1 is LNHDA and CDR2 is SQIVND (reference sequence). V lost 9 bases and J lost 5, with 19 bases in between. This CDR3 spans 14 amino acids. The receptor was isolated from a woman between 45 and 60 years old in good health and CMV-seropositive. The J gene is TRBJ2-5, the V gene TRBV19; D possibly corresponds to TRBD1 (5 bases). Sequenced input: PBMCs. The CDR3 spells CASSRAGMRETQYF. The CDR3 DNA reads TGTGCCAGCTCCCGCGCAGGGATGAGGGAGACCCAGTACTTC.